The T cell receptor beta chain described here comes from a study of CD8+ T cells in alopecia areata (dated by TCRdb to between 2017 and 2018). As for the study more broadly: Treated patients were enrolled in an open-label pilot trial of oral tofacitinib at 5 to 10 mg twice daily for moderate-to-severe alopecia areata. Tofacitinib was administered for 6 to 18 months, and 6 months of follow-up off drug were then conducted to assess delayed response and recurrence. In both human patients and the C3H/HeJ mouse model, the study applied high-throughput TCRbeta sequencing to look at T cell clonal expansion in alopecia areata. Human TCRbeta sequencing covered scalp tissue and sorted CD4+ and CD8+ peripheral blood T cells from patchy and totalis/universalis alopecia areata patients and healthy controls. Biopsies were taken from tofacitinib-treated patients at baseline and at 4 and 24 weeks of treatment, and a later scalp biopsy was taken in several of the tofacitinib-treated patients. Scalp clonality was compared across normal scalp (n=4), patchy alopecia areata scalp (n=8), and alopecia totalis/universalis scalp (n=8). RNA was extracted with the PAXgene miRNA kit for fixed scalp, the miRNeasy kit for PBMCs, and the RNeasy kit for mouse skin. Amplification of TCRbeta CDR3 regions was done by immunoSEQ multiplex PCR using 35 Vbeta forward primers and 13 Jbeta reverse primers. Summary of the overall study and its limitations: Compared with normal scalp, lesional scalp had higher clonality and more expanded CD8+ clones, particularly in alopecia totalis/universalis, a pattern that suggests antigenic drive. Compared with mice, TCR sequences shared between patients were less clear, possibly partly because of HLA diversity across the patient population. Scalp TCR repertoire analysis is complicated because resident alphabeta T cells in normal human skin are also sequenced, whereas mouse skin is dominated by gammadelta T cells.

Concerning this clone: There is no known antigen for this receptor. Nothing much larger sits one base from this clone, and base qualities are not available.

The library was made by the immunoSEQ multiplex PCR assay. For TCR sequencing, RNA was extracted from every sample and reverse transcribed into cDNA to serve as template. SuperScript III was used for first-strand cDNA synthesis, primed with a 2:1 mix of oligo-dT and random hexamers. A synthetic immune receptor repertoire was used to assess amplification bias, and residual bias was removed computationally. Regarding the original processing steps: Raw reads were preprocessed to remove errors, and CDR3 was defined by IMGT conventions from the conserved cysteine to phenylalanine. To get clonality, Shannon entropy was normalized by log2 of the number of productive unique TCRs and the result was subtracted from 1. Scalp TCRbeta sequences were cross-referenced with sorted blood CD4 and CD8 repertoires so that the CD4 or CD8 identity of scalp clones could be inferred. Here the immuneACCESS table is served through TCRdb, limited to in-frame sequences with V and J called. Missing clones are a known gap in these copies; in checked studies unresolved V genes cover under half, and the rest lacks a known reason. The V and J calls and clone size come from that table; D and trimming were worked out from the DNA. The sample table shows over 100,000 clones, and about 46% are seen once. About 17% of the sample is held by the ten biggest clonotypes.

From the cysteine through the phenylalanine, the CDR3 covers 16 amino acids. Only the CDR3 DNA is retained, 48 bases long and in frame from the first base. Relative to germline, V is 5 bases shorter and J is 1 base shorter, with 15 bases between their ends. Per the germline V gene (reference sequence), MNHEY is the CDR1 and SMNVEV is the CDR2. This specimen's time point label, interpreted: baseline before oral tofacitinib. Lesional scalp punch biopsies and peripheral blood were obtained from alopecia areata patients. PBMCs were isolated by density centrifugation and stained for CD3, CD4 and CD8, after which CD4+ and CD8+ T cells were sorted on a FACSAria.

The input for sequencing was CD8+ T cells sorted from blood, taken at week 0. This TCR derives from a human donor with alopecia areata. The rearranged chain carries TRBV27 and TRBJ1-5; a weak D assignment points to TRBD1 (5 bases agree). The DNA sequence is as follows: TGTGCCAGCAGTCCCGGGGGGGGTGAGAGCAATCAGCCCCAGCATTTT. This translates into CASSPGGGESNQPQHF.